These 21 T cell receptor beta chains were all obtained from the same sample, sequenced in a study of naive and memory T cell subsets. Broader study findings: Possibly reflecting memory cells re-expressing CD45RA, a few larger clonotypes occurred in naive repertoires, especially CD8.

These TCRs' antigens remain unknown. An equimolar mix of two oligonucleotides served as the beta constant-region primer for TRBC1 and TRBC2. The ligated cDNA underwent four PCR rounds using SP2 and nested alpha and beta constant-region primers. TCRdb re-called the UMI-ligation and nested PCR reads with MiXCR, one entry per CDR3 protein. This sample has tens of thousands of distinct CDR3 sequences, with approximately 11% found just once. The sample taken for sequencing was naive CD4+ T cells from blood. The source of these receptors is a human donor in good health.

The rearrangement links TRBV10-3 to TRBJ1-2, with D uncertain. V was trimmed by 4 bases and J by 7 bases, leaving 13 bases between them. Germline CDR1 and CDR2: ENHRY and SYGVKD. CDR3 length: 13 amino acids. For the CDR3, the DNA is TGTGCCATCAGTGGGACCCCACGGGGTGGCTACACCTTC. This codes for CAISGTPRGGYTF.

This clonotype was counted only a few times. This chain links TRBV7-8 with TRBJ2-5; D not resolved. The V gene's germline CDR1 is SGHVS and CDR2 FQNEAQ. The CDR3 totals 12 residues. The V end lost 5 bases, the J end lost 3 bases, and 7 bases lay between the germline ends. The CDR3 bases are TGTGCCAGCAGCCCTTCGAAAGAGACCCAGTACTTC. This gives the protein CASSPSKETQYF.

V and J are TRBV6-6 and TRBJ1-1; D not certain. This CDR3 comprises 15 residues. The V gene's germline CDR1 is MNHNY and CDR2 SVGAGI (reference sequence). V lost 2 bases and J 0 bases, leaving 10 bases between the germline ends. The CDR3 spells CASSYGNQMNTEAFF. The CDR3 bases are TGTGCCAGCAGTTACGGCAATCAAATGAACACTGAAGCTTTCTTT.

The chain combines TRBV13 with TRBJ2-5; D possibly corresponds to TRBD1 (6 bases). The CDR3 runs 15 residues. V was trimmed by 2 bases and J by 5 bases, leaving 15 bases between them. The germline V gene has CDR1 PRHDT and CDR2 FYEKMQ (reference sequence). The CDR3 reads CASSLNRRGWETQYF. In nucleotides, the CDR3 is TGTGCCAGCAGCTTAAACCGCAGGGGTTGGGAGACCCAGTACTTC.

This clonotype was detected only a few times. The genes are TRBV7-2 and TRBJ1-1; D not resolved. Germline V gene sequence: CDR1 SGHTA, CDR2 FQGNSA. CDR3 length: 12 residues. The germline V and J ends were trimmed by 1 base and 8 bases, with 8 bases remaining between them. The CDR3 is CASSLVVEEAFF. CDR3 in DNA: TGTGCCAGCAGCTTAGTGGTAGAGGAAGCTTTCTTT.

This clonotype showed up just a few times. The rearrangement joins TRBV4-3 to TRBJ1-2; possible D gene TRBD1, 5 bases. The germline CDR1 and CDR2 sequences are LGHNA and YSLEER. This CDR3 has 16 residues. V was shortened by 0 bases and J by 4 bases, with 15 bases between the two germline ends. CDR3 region: CASSQDYGAEVYGYTF. The CDR3 DNA reads TGCGCCAGCAGCCAAGATTATGGGGCGGAGGTCTATGGCTACACCTTC.

The sample holds a few counts of this clonotype. The chain is built from TRBV4-3 and TRBJ2-7; maybe TRBD1 (5 bases). Trimming took off 0 bases at V and 6 bases at J, with 12 bases between the two ends. This CDR3 contains 14 residues. Germline loops: CDR1 LGHNA, CDR2 YSLEER. Here the CDR3 reads CASSQDLSGAEQYF. The CDR3 DNA reads as TGCGCCAGCAGCCAAGACTTGTCTGGGGCCGAGCAGTACTTC.

This clonotype was recorded at least ten times. The J gene is TRBJ2-1, the V gene TRBV5-6; weak D call: TRBD1 (6 bases). With 4 bases removed from V and 5 bases from J, the gap between germline ends came to 13 bases. The CDR3 is made up of 14 amino acids. CDR1 is SGHDT, CDR2 YYEEEE, per germline. CDR3 loop: CASSRSGVDNEQFF. Written as DNA, the CDR3 is TGTGCCAGCAGCCGGTCAGGGGTGGACAATGAGCAGTTCTTC.

The chain uses TRBV14 and TRBJ1-1; D unclear. There are 13 residues in the CDR3. Germline V gene sequence: CDR1 SGHDN, CDR2 FVKESK. V lost 4 bases and J lost 8, with 14 bases in between. The CDR3 protein is CASSPSRFGEAFF. The CDR3 nucleotides read TGTGCCAGCAGCCCATCCAGATTTGGGGAAGCTTTCTTT. Combining the CDR3 with reference TRBV14 and TRBJ1-1 gives the whole variable domain EAGVTQFPSHSVIEKGQTVTLRCDPISGHDNLYWYRRVMGKEIKFLLHFVKESKQDESGMPNNRFLAERTGGTYSTLKVQPAELEDSGVYFCASSPSRFGEAFFGQGTRLTVV.

The rearrangement joins TRBV7-2 to TRBJ1-5, with TRBD1 matching 11 bases. The J segment lost 6 bases and the V segment lost 4 bases, leaving 5 bases of the junction unmatched. Germline V gives CDR1 SGHTA, CDR2 FQGNSA. The CDR3 runs 15 residues. CDR3 sequence: CASSSDGQGAQPQHF. The CDR3 DNA is TGTGCCAGCAGCTCGGATGGACAGGGGGCTCAGCCCCAGCATTTT. Together with reference TRBV7-2 and TRBJ1-5, the CDR3 gives the full variable domain: GAGVSQSPSNKVTEKGKDVELRCDPISGHTALYWYRQSLGQGLEFLIYFQGNSAPDKSGLPSDRFSAERTGGSVSTLTIQRTQQEDSAVYLCASSSDGQGAQPQHFGDGTRLSIL.

This clonotype has a handful of counts. The gene calls are TRBV20-1 and TRBJ2-1, with TRBD2 identical over 8 bases. Germline V gene lookup returns CDR1 DFQATT and CDR2 SNEGSKA (reference sequence). The CDR3 loop spans 14 amino acids. The V gene end was trimmed by 6 bases and the J gene end by 10 bases; junction bases not matched to a gene: 14. The CDR3 region is CSAHSGTSAGEQFF. The CDR3 region has the DNA TGCAGTGCACACTCCGGGACTAGTGCTGGCGAGCAGTTCTTC.

This clonotype has more than one count but fewer than ten. The V and J genes are TRBV7-2 and TRBJ2-3, with TRBD1 as a possible D gene (5 bases). This CDR3 spans 15 amino acids. The germline V gene has CDR1 SGHTA and CDR2 FQGNSA. The V end lost 6 bases, the J end lost 0 bases, and 13 bases lay between the germline ends. In nucleotides, the CDR3 is TGTGCCAGCAGTAAGGGGATTACTAGCACAGATACGCAGTATTTT. It translates to CASSKGITSTDTQYF.

This clonotype was observed a few times. The chain combines TRBV5-1 with TRBJ2-1; the D gene is possibly TRBD1 (6 bases). Germline values: CDR1 SGHRS, CDR2 YFSETQ. The CDR3 spans 16 residues. Trimming removed 1 base from V and 5 bases from J, with 16 bases in between. CDR3 in DNA: TGCGCCAGCAGCTTGACTAACAGGGCCTTTAACAATGAGCAGTTCTTC. It specifies CASSLTNRAFNNEQFF.

The gene calls are TRBV20-1 and TRBJ1-5; 8 bases line up with TRBD1. The V gene end was trimmed by 3 bases and the J gene end by 2 bases; junction bases not matched to a gene: 0. The V gene's germline CDR1 is DFQATT and CDR2 SNEGSKA (reference sequence). The CDR3 sequence is 13 residues long. The CDR3 DNA is TGCAGTGCTAGGACAGGGGGCAATCAGCCCCAGCATTTT. Its protein product is CSARTGGNQPQHF.

This sequence joins TRBV27 and TRBJ1-2; 9 bases are shared with TRBD1. There are 15 residues in the CDR3. V lost 3 bases to trimming and J lost 3 bases; unmatched junction nucleotides: 5. Germline CDR1 reads MNHEY; CDR2 reads SMNVEV (reference sequence). The CDR3 loop is CASSFGTGRDYGYTF. In nucleotides, the CDR3 is TGTGCCAGCAGTTTTGGGACAGGGCGCGACTATGGCTACACCTTC.

This clonotype was detected a few times. This chain links TRBV12-3 or TRBV12-4 with TRBJ2-1, with 9 bases fitting TRBD1. Trimming cost V 6 bases and J 4 bases; bases outside gene matches: 10. This CDR3 has 16 residues. For the CDR3, the DNA is TGTGCCAGCAGAGCCCAGATCGGGACAGGGTACAATGAGCAGTTCTTC. This gives the protein CASRAQIGTGYNEQFF.

This clonotype was seen repeatedly, ten times or more. The V gene is TRBV27, the J gene TRBJ2-3, with 9 nucleotides matching TRBD2. Per the germline V gene, CDR1 is MNHEY and CDR2 is SMNVEV (reference sequence). Trimming removed 6 bases from V and 8 bases from J; junction bases left unmatched: 15. The CDR3 has 16 residues. CDR3 coding DNA: TGTGCCAGCAGATTTACAGGGACTAGCCTCTCGGTTACGCAGTATTTT. Its translation is CASRFTGTSLSVTQYF.

This clonotype was picked up a small number of times. The chain employs TRBV20-1 and TRBJ2-7; TRBD2 agrees at 7 bases. After removal of 6 bases from V and 4 bases from J, the junction contained 6 bases not matched to a gene. The CDR3 is 12 amino acids. Germline V gene data show CDR1 as DFQATT and CDR2 as SNEGSKA (reference sequence). The CDR3 protein is CSAKRDQYEQYF. The CDR3 bases are TGCAGTGCCAAGCGGGATCAATACGAGCAGTACTTC.

The chain links TRBV7-2 to TRBJ2-5; D is possibly TRBD2 (6 bases). This CDR3 contains 14 residues. Trimming pared 2 bases from V and 5 bases from J, leaving 12 bases between. Looked up from germline, CDR1 is SGHTA and CDR2 is FQGNSA. This CDR3 reads CASSLRSGGETQYF. The CDR3 DNA reads as TGTGCCAGCAGCTTAAGGAGTGGGGGGGAGACCCAGTACTTC. The full variable domain, with the rest looked up from reference TRBV7-2 and TRBJ2-5, is GAGVSQSPSNKVTEKGKDVELRCDPISGHTALYWYRQSLGQGLEFLIYFQGNSAPDKSGLPSDRFSAERTGGSVSTLTIQRTQQEDSAVYLCASSLRSGGETQYFGPGTRLLVL.

Ten or more counts support this clonotype. The chain employs TRBV28 and TRBJ2-7, with D perhaps TRBD2 (5 bases). CDR1 and CDR2 from the germline V gene are MDHEN and SYDVKM. V lost 2 bases and J lost 1, with 9 bases in between. The CDR3 consists of 14 residues. In nucleotides, the CDR3 is TGTGCCAGCAGTTTAGGCGGGCAGTCCTACGAGCAGTACTTC. Residues: CASSLGGQSYEQYF. The complete variable domain, with remaining parts taken from reference TRBV28 and TRBJ2-7, reads DVKVTQSSRYLVKRTGEKVFLECVQDMDHENMFWYRQDPGLGLRLIYFSYDVKMKEKGDIPEGYSVSREKKERFSLILESASTNQTSMYLCASSLGGQSYEQYFGPGTRLTVT.

This clonotype was counted only a few times. The V call is TRBV9, the J call TRBJ2-1; unclear D gene. V was pared by 4 bases and J by 8 bases, with 13 bases between. CDR1 is SGDLS, CDR2 YYNGEE, per germline. The CDR3 extends over 13 amino acids. In DNA form, the CDR3 reads TGTGCCAGCAGCACCCGGACCAGCGATGAGCAGTTCTTC. This gives the protein CASSTRTSDEQFF. The whole variable domain, filled in from reference TRBV9 and TRBJ2-1, reads DSGVTQTPKHLITATGQRVTLRCSPRSGDLSVYWYQQSLDQGLQFLIQYYNGEERAKGNILERFSAQQFPDLHSELNLSSLELGDSALYFCASSTRTSDEQFFGPGTRLTVL.